These T cell receptor beta chains were read from a single sample in a study of T cells after yellow fever vaccination. TCRdb reprocessed the 5' RACE reads via MiXCR and lists one record per CDR3 protein. The data hold hundreds of thousands of distinct CDR3 sequences, with 7% to 10% observed a single time. This specimen was PBMCs, taken 35 to 50 days after the first yellow fever vaccination. All receptors derive from a man younger than 35 who received the YFV17D yellow fever vaccine. Both conserved end residues are part of each CDR3. A D gene is named only where the DNA matches it firmly. A clone size is listed for some rows: how often the clone was seen (once, few, many), or a class if it is expanded.

CDR3 DNA: TGTGCCAGCGCGGGAGGCAGCAATCAGCCCCAGCATTTT
CDR3 protein: CASAGGSNQPQHF
V gene: TRBV27
D gene: -
J gene: TRBJ1-5
clone size: few

CDR3 DNA: TGCGCCAGCGGGGGACAGGGGAGCGATACGCAGTATTTT
CDR3 protein: CASGGQGSDTQYF
V gene: TRBV5-1
D gene: TRBD1
J gene: TRBJ2-3
clone size: -

CDR3 DNA: TGTGCCAGCAGTGGCGACACCTATGGCTACACCTTC
CDR3 protein: CASSGDTYGYTF
V gene: TRBV25-1
D gene: -
J gene: TRBJ1-2
clone size: few

CDR3 DNA: TGTGCCAGCAGCTTAGTCAGCACGAACACTGAAGCTTTCTTT
CDR3 protein: CASSLVSTNTEAFF
V gene: TRBV11-2
D gene: -
J gene: TRBJ1-1
clone size: -

CDR3 DNA: TGTGCCAGCAGCCAACGGACAGGGCGGTACCAAGAGACCCAGTACTTC
CDR3 protein: CASSQRTGRYQETQYF
V gene: TRBV14
D gene: TRBD1
J gene: TRBJ2-5
clone size: -

CDR3 DNA: TGTGCCAGCAGCGTAGTTGTACAGGGTTTTGAAGCTTTCTTT
CDR3 protein: CASSVVVQGFEAFF
V gene: TRBV9
D gene: -
J gene: TRBJ1-1
clone size: few

CDR3 DNA: TGTGCCAGCAGCCGGACGACGGACTATGGCTACACCTTC
CDR3 protein: CASSRTTDYGYTF
V gene: TRBV7-9
D gene: -
J gene: TRBJ1-2
clone size: many

CDR3 DNA: TGTGCCAGCAGGTCCGTAGGGCGCCCGATAACAGATACGCAGTATTTT
CDR3 protein: CASRSVGRPITDTQYF
V gene: TRBV28
D gene: -
J gene: TRBJ2-3
clone size: few

CDR3 DNA: TGTGCCAGCAGCCCGGGGGGTAGCAATCAGCCCCAGCATTTT
CDR3 protein: CASSPGGSNQPQHF
V gene: TRBV7-2
D gene: -
J gene: TRBJ1-5
clone size: many

CDR3 DNA: TGTGCTAGCAGTACAGCGGGGACGCAAGAGACCCAGTACTTC
CDR3 protein: CASSTAGTQETQYF
V gene: TRBV7-7
D gene: TRBD2
J gene: TRBJ2-5
clone size: -

CDR3 DNA: TGCGCCAGCAGCTTGGGGTCGGGTTTTCCGTCGTTCACACTCAATGAGCAGTTCTTC
CDR3 protein: CASSLGSGFPSFTLNEQFF
V gene: TRBV5-1
D gene: -
J gene: TRBJ2-1
clone size: few

CDR3 DNA: TGCGCCAGCAGTAGGGACGCGACGATTTATGGCTACACCTTC
CDR3 protein: CASSRDATIYGYTF
V gene: TRBV10-2
D gene: -
J gene: TRBJ1-2
clone size: -

CDR3 DNA: TGTACCAGCAGTTTATATGGCTGGGAGGGCACGAACACCGGGGAGCTGTTTTTT
CDR3 protein: CTSSLYGWEGTNTGELFF
V gene: TRBV12-3/TRBV12-4
D gene: TRBD2
J gene: TRBJ2-2
clone size: -

CDR3 DNA: TGTGCCAGCTCACAGGACAGAACCTATCAGCCCCAGCATTTT
CDR3 protein: CASSQDRTYQPQHF
V gene: TRBV18
D gene: -
J gene: TRBJ1-5
clone size: -

CDR3 DNA: TGTGCCAGCAGTTTATTTAAGGGCGAGTTGCCCCAGCATTTT
CDR3 protein: CASSLFKGELPQHF
V gene: TRBV28
D gene: -
J gene: TRBJ1-5
clone size: few

CDR3 DNA: TGTGCCAGCAGTGGTTTCTGGGGGGGGGAGCTGTTTTTT
CDR3 protein: CASSGFWGGELFF
V gene: TRBV2
D gene: -
J gene: TRBJ2-2
clone size: once

CDR3 DNA: TGTGCCAGCAGCCAAAGCATTTTCTACGCGCAGTATTTT
CDR3 protein: CASSQSIFYAQYF
V gene: TRBV14
D gene: -
J gene: TRBJ2-3
clone size: few

CDR3 DNA: TGCAGTGCTAGTGGGACACCCTCTAAAGAGACCCAGTACTTC
CDR3 protein: CSASGTPSKETQYF
V gene: TRBV20-1
D gene: -
J gene: TRBJ2-5
clone size: few

CDR3 DNA: TGTGCCAGCAGGCCCGGTGGTACTAGGAGCACAGATACGCAGTATTTT
CDR3 protein: CASRPGGTRSTDTQYF
V gene: TRBV5-4
D gene: -
J gene: TRBJ2-3
clone size: few

CDR3 DNA: TGCAGCGTTGAAGCAATGACAGGGTACGAGCAGTACTTC
CDR3 protein: CSVEAMTGYEQYF
V gene: TRBV29-1
D gene: TRBD1
J gene: TRBJ2-7
clone size: few

CDR3 DNA: TGTGCCAGCACCCTGGGAGGGTCCAACACCGGGGAGCTGTTTTTT
CDR3 protein: CASTLGGSNTGELFF
V gene: TRBV27
D gene: TRBD2
J gene: TRBJ2-2
clone size: -

CDR3 DNA: TGTGCCAGCAGCTTAGGGAGGACTAGCGGGGGTTACGCAGATACGCAGTATTTT
CDR3 protein: CASSLGRTSGGYADTQYF
V gene: TRBV11-2
D gene: TRBD2
J gene: TRBJ2-3
clone size: few

CDR3 DNA: TGTGCCAGCAGTTTAGTGCGGGCCGAGGTCCCCTTAAACACCGGGGAGCTGTTTTTT
CDR3 protein: CASSLVRAEVPLNTGELFF
V gene: TRBV12-3/TRBV12-4
D gene: -
J gene: TRBJ2-2
clone size: -

CDR3 DNA: TGTGCCAGCAGACGACAGGGCTCTGGAAACACCATATATTTT
CDR3 protein: CASRRQGSGNTIYF
V gene: TRBV6-1
D gene: TRBD1
J gene: TRBJ1-3
clone size: -

CDR3 DNA: TGCAGTGCCACGGGAGGCCAATCTAATGAAAAACTGTTTTTT
CDR3 protein: CSATGGQSNEKLFF
V gene: TRBV20-1
D gene: -
J gene: TRBJ1-4
clone size: -